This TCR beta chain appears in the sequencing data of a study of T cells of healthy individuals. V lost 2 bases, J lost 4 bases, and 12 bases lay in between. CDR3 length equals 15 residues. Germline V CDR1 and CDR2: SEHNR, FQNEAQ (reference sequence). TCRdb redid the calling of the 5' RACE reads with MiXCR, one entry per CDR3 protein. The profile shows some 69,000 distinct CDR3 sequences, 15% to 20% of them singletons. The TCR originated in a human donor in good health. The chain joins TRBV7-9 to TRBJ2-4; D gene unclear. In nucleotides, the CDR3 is TGTGCCAGCAGCTTATTGAAGGACCTGAAAAACATTCAGTACTTC. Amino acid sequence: CASSLLKDLKNIQYF.